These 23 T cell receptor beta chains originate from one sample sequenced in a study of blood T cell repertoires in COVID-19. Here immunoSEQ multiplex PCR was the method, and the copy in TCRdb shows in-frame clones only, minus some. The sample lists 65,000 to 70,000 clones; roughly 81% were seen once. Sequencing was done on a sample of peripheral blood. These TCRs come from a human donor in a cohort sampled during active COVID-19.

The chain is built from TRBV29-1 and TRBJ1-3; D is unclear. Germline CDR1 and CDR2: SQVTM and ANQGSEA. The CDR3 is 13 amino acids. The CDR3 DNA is TGCAGTGTAACGAGAAACTCTGGAAACACCATATATTTT. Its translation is CSVTRNSGNTIYF.

CDR3 sequence (DNA): TGCGCCAGCAGCTTGTACTTCACAGATACGCAGTATTTT. It encodes CASSLYFTDTQYF. This rearrangement joins TRBV5-1 to TRBJ2-3, with D unresolved. Germline CDR1 is SGHRS and CDR2 is YFSETQ. This CDR3 is 13 amino acids long. With 1 base removed from V and 2 bases from J, the gap between germline ends came to 5 bases.

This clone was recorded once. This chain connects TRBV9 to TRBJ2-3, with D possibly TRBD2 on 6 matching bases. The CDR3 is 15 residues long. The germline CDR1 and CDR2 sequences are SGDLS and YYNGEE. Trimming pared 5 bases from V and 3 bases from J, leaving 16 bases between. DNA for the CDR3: TGTGCCAGCAGTGCCGCGGGATCTGGGACAGATACGCAGTATTTT. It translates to CASSAAGSGTDTQYF.

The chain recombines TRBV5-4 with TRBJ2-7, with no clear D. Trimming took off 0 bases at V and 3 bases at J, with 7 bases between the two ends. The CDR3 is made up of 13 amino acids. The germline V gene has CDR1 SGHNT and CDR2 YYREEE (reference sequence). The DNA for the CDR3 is TGTGCCAGCAGCTTGGGGGCGAACTACGAGCAGTACTTC. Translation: CASSLGANYEQYF.

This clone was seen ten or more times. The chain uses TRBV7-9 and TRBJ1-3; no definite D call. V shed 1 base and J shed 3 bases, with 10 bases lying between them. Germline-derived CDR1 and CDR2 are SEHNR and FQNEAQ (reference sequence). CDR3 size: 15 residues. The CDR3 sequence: CASSLERVSGNTIYF. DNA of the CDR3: TGTGCCAGCAGCTTAGAACGTGTGAGTGGAAACACCATATATTTT.

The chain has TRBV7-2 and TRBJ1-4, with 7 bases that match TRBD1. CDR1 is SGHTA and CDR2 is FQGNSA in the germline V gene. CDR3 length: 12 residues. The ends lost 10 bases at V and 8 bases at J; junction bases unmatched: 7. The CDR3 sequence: CATQGVEEKLFF. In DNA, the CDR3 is TGTGCCACTCAGGGGGTAGAAGAAAAACTGTTTTTT.

In DNA form, the CDR3 reads TGTGCCAGCAGCCAGGGGGGAACGGTCGGAAACACCATATATTTT. This codes for CASSQGGTVGNTIYF. V usage is TRBV3-1 (or the pseudogene TRBV3-2) and J usage is TRBJ1-3, with D maybe TRBD1 (5 bases). The CDR3 sequence is 15 residues long. CDR1 and CDR2 (germline): LGHDT, YNNKEL (reference sequence). V was trimmed by 3 bases and J by 4 bases, leaving 13 bases between them.

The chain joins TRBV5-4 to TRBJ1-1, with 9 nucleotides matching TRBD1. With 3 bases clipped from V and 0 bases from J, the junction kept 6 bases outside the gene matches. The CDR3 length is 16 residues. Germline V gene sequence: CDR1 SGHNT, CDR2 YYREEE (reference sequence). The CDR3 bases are TGTGCCAGCAGCTCTCCGGGACAGGGCATGAACACTGAAGCTTTCTTT. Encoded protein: CASSSPGQGMNTEAFF.

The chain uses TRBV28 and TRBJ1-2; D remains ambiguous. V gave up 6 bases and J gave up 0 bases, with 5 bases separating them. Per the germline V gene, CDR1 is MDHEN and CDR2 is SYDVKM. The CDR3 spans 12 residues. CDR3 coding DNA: TGTGCCAGCAGCATAGCTAACTATGGCTACACCTTC. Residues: CASSIANYGYTF.

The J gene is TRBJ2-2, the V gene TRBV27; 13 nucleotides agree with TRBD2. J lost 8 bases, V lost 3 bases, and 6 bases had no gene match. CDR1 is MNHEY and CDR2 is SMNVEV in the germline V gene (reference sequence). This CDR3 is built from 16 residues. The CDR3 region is CASSFPTSGRAGELFF. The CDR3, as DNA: TGTGCCAGCAGTTTTCCTACTAGCGGGAGGGCGGGGGAGCTGTTTTTT.

Here the CDR3 DNA reads TGTGCCAGCAGCTCGGAAGGGACAGACCCCTGGGAGCAGTACTTC. Translation gives CASSSEGTDPWEQYF. The gene calls are TRBV12-1 and TRBJ2-7; the table calls TRBD1, which could not be checked here. TRBV12-1 counts as a pseudogene. This CDR3 comprises 15 residues.

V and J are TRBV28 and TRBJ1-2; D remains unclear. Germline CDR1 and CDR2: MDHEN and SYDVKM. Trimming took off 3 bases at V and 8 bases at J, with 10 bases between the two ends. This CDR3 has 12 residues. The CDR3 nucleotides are TGTGCCAGCAGTTTGAGAGGGTTAGGCTACACCTTC. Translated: CASSLRGLGYTF.

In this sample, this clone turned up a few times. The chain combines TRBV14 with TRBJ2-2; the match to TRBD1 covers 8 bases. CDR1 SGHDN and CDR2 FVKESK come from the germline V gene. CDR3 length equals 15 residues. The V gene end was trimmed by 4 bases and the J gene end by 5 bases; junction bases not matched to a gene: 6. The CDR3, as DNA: TGTGCCAGCAGCCTTGGACAGGGTACGACCGGGGAGCTGTTTTTT. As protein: CASSLGQGTTGELFF.

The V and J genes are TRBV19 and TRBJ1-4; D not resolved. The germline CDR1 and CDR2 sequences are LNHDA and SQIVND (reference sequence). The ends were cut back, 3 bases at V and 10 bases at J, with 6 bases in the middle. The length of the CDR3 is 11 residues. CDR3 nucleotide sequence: TGTGCCAGTAGTATTTCCGGAAAACTGTTTTTT. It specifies CASSISGKLFF. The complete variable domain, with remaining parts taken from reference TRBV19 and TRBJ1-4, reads DGGITQSPKYLFRKEGQNVTLSCEQNLNHDAMYWYRQDPGQGLRLIYYSQIVNDFQKGDIAEGYSVSREKKESFPLTVTSAQKNPTAFYLCASSISGKLFFGSGTQLSVL.

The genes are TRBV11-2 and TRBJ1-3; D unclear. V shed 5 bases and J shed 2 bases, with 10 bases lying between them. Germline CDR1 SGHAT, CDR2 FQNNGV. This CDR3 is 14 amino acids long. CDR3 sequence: CASSLGLTGNTIYF. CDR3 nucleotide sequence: TGTGCCAGCAGCCTCGGACTCACTGGAAACACCATATATTTT.

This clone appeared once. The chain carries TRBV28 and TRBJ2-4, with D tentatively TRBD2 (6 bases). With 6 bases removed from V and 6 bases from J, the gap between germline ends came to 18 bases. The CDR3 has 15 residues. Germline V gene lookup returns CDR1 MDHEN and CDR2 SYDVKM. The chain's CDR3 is CASRLDPGSGNIQYF. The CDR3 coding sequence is TGTGCCAGCAGGTTAGACCCCGGGAGTGGAAACATTCAGTACTTC.

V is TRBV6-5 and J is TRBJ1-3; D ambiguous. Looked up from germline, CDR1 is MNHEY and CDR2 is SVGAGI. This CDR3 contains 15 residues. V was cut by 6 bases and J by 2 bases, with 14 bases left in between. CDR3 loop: CASRRGESAGNTIYF. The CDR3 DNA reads TGTGCCAGCAGGCGGGGTGAATCGGCTGGAAACACCATATATTTT.

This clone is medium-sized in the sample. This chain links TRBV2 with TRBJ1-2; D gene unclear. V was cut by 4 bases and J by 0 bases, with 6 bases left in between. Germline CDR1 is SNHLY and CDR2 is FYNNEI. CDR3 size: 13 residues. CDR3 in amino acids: CASSGDSNYGYTF. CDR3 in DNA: TGTGCCAGCAGTGGAGACTCTAACTATGGCTACACCTTC.

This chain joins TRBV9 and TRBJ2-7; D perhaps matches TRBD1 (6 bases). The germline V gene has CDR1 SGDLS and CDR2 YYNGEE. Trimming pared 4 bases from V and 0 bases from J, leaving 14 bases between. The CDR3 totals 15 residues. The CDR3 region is CASSRHTGSSYEQYF. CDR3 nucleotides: TGTGCCAGCAGCCGTCACACAGGGAGCTCCTACGAGCAGTACTTC.

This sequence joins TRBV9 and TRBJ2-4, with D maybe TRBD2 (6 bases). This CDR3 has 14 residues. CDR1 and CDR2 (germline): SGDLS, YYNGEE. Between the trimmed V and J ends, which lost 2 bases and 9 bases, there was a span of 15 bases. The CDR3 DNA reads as TGTGCCAGCAGCGTCGGGAGTACTAGTGGCATTCAGTACTTC. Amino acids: CASSVGSTSGIQYF.

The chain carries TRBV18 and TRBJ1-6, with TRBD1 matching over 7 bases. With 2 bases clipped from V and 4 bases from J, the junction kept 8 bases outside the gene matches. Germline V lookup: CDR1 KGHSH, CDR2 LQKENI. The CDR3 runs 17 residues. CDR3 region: CASSPSDRDFYNSPLHF. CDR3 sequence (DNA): TGTGCCAGCTCACCATCCGACAGGGATTTTTATAATTCACCCCTCCACTTT.

CDR3 protein: CASIRLAGVGEQYF. In DNA form, the CDR3 reads TGTGCCAGCATCAGACTAGCGGGAGTGGGCGAGCAGTACTTC. The chain is built from TRBV5-7 and TRBJ2-7, with TRBD2 matching 12 bases. Being an ORF, TRBV5-7 has a function that is uncertain. V shed 6 bases and J 6 bases; nucleotides not matched to a gene: 7. This CDR3 region has 14 residues.

The CDR3 region has the DNA TGTGCCAGCAGCCTAGCGGCGAACTACAATGAGCAGTTCTTC. Translating gives CASSLAANYNEQFF. The rearrangement uses TRBV14 and TRBJ2-1; tentative D call: TRBD2 (6 bases). CDR3 length: 14 amino acids. Germline V CDR1 and CDR2: SGHDN, FVKESK. Trimming cost V 4 bases and J 3 bases, with 10 bases left between them.